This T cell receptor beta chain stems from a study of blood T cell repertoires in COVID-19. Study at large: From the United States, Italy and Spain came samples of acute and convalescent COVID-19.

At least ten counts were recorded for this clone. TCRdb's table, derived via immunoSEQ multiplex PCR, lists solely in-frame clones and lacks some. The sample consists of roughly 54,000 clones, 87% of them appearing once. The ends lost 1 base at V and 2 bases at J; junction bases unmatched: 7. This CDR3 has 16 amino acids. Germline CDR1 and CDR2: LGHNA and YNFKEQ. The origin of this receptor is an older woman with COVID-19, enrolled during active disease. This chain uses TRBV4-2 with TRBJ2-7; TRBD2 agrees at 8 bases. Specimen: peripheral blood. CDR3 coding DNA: TGTGCCAGCAGCCAAGGGTCAGCGGGAGCCCCCTACGAGCAGTACTTC. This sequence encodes CASSQGSAGAPYEQYF.